The rows below give T cell receptor beta chains drawn from one sample of a study of blood T cell repertoires in COVID-19. Sequencing used immunoSEQ multiplex PCR; TCRdb keeps in-frame clones, though not all of them. The data hold over 300,000 clones, with approximately 87% observed a single time. The sample taken for sequencing was PBMCs or T cells enriched from blood (not recorded which). All receptors come from a woman aged 30 to 39 with acute COVID-19. CDR3s include the opening cysteine and the closing phenylalanine or tryptophan. D genes are given only for firm matches. Clone size appears in some rows only: once, few, many, or a class for an expanded clone.

CDR3 DNA | CDR3 protein | clone size | J gene | D gene | CDR3 length | V gene
TGTGCCACCAGTGATACCCGAGGGGGGGCTTTGTTCGATACGCAGTATTTT | CATSDTRGGALFDTQYF | NA | TRBJ2-3 | NA | 17 | TRBV24-1
TGTGCCAGCAGCCAAGTGACAGGTTCCCCCTACACCTTC | CASSQVTGSPYTF | NA | TRBJ1-2 | NA | 13 | TRBV4-2
TGTGCCACCGGAACGACAGGGCAAGAGACCCAGTACTTC | CATGTTGQETQYF | NA | TRBJ2-5 | TRBD1 | 13 | TRBV24-1
TGCAGCGTCGACAGGGGGCGCGTTGGTGAAGCTTTCTTT | CSVDRGRVGEAFF | NA | TRBJ1-1 | TRBD1 | 13 | TRBV29-1
TGTGCCAGCAGCTCTTACAGGGGAGTAGTCCAAGAGACCCAGTACTTC | CASSSYRGVVQETQYF | NA | TRBJ2-5 | TRBD1 | 16 | TRBV7-2
TGTGCCAGTAGTGCTATAGGACTAGCGGGAGACAATGAGCAGTTCTTC | CASSAIGLAGDNEQFF | NA | TRBJ2-1 | TRBD2 | 16 | TRBV19
TGTGCCAGCAGCGTAACCTGGACAGGGAACTATGGCTACACCTTC | CASSVTWTGNYGYTF | NA | TRBJ1-2 | TRBD1 | 15 | TRBV9
TGTGCCACCAGCGAGGGGAGGGGGAGCGGGGGCAATCAGCCCCAGCATTTT | CATSEGRGSGGNQPQHF | NA | TRBJ1-5 | NA | 17 | TRBV15
TGTGCCAGCAGCTTAAGGGCAGGGTCCTACGAGCAGTACTTC | CASSLRAGSYEQYF | NA | TRBJ2-7 | NA | 14 | TRBV7-6
TGTGCCAGCAGTTACCACCGGGACAGGAACACCGGGGAGCTGTTTTTT | CASSYHRDRNTGELFF | NA | TRBJ2-2 | TRBD1 | 16 | TRBV6-6
TGTGCCACCAGCAGAGCGCAGGGCAACACTGAAGCTTTCTTT | CATSRAQGNTEAFF | NA | TRBJ1-1 | NA | 14 | TRBV15
TGTGCCAGCAGTTACTCCGGTAATGAAAAACTGTTTTTT | CASSYSGNEKLFF | NA | TRBJ1-4 | NA | 13 | TRBV6-5
TGTGCCAGCTCACCCACAGGGAAGGACGGGGAGCTGTTTTTT | CASSPTGKDGELFF | NA | TRBJ2-2 | NA | 14 | TRBV18
TGTGCCAGCTCACCGACAGGGATAAACTATGGCTACACCTTC | CASSPTGINYGYTF | NA | TRBJ1-2 | TRBD1 | 14 | TRBV18
TGTGCCAGCAGTGGACAGGTTAATTCACCCCTCCACTTT | CASSGQVNSPLHF | once | TRBJ1-6 | NA | 13 | TRBV25-1
TGTGCCAGCAGCCTTCGACTAGCGGGGGCACAAGAGACCCAGTACTTC | CASSLRLAGAQETQYF | NA | TRBJ2-5 | TRBD2 | 16 | TRBV7-9
TGCGCCAGCAGCTTGGAGGAGTTCTACGAGCAGTACTTC | CASSLEEFYEQYF | once | TRBJ2-7 | NA | 13 | TRBV5-1
TGTGCCAGCAGTGACAATCGGGGGGTCCCGAACACCGGGGAGCTGTTTTTT | CASSDNRGVPNTGELFF | NA | TRBJ2-2 | TRBD2 | 17 | TRBV6-1
TGTGCCAGCAGCCAGGGCCACGAGCAGTACTTC | CASSQGHEQYF | NA | TRBJ2-7 | NA | 11 | TRBV27
TGTGCCAGCAGCTTGACCGGGGAGAGTTGGTATGGCTACACCTTC | CASSLTGESWYGYTF | NA | TRBJ1-2 | NA | 15 | TRBV5-6
TGTGCTAGTATGGAGGAAGAGACCCAGTACTTC | CASMEEETQYF | NA | TRBJ2-5 | NA | 11 | TRBV12-5
TGCGCCAGCAGCCAAGTTGGGCAGGGCAATCAGCCCCAGCATTTT | CASSQVGQGNQPQHF | NA | TRBJ1-5 | NA | 15 | TRBV4-1
TGTGCTAGTGGTTCCGGGACAGGGGGTTCCTACGAGCAGTACTTC | CASGSGTGGSYEQYF | NA | TRBJ2-7 | TRBD1 | 15 | TRBV12-5
TGTGCCAGCAGTGAATGGACAGATCGGGAAAAACTGTTTTTT | CASSEWTDREKLFF | once | TRBJ1-4 | NA | 14 | TRBV25-1
TGTGCCAGCAGTTTGGCAGGGCCTGGCTACACCTTC | CASSLAGPGYTF | NA | TRBJ1-2 | NA | 12 | TRBV27
TGTGCCACCAGTGCGACAGGGGTGGGTCAGCCCCAGCATTTT | CATSATGVGQPQHF | once | TRBJ1-5 | TRBD1 | 14 | TRBV24-1
TGTGCCAGCAATCCTTTCCTTCAGGGAAACTATGGCTACACCTTC | CASNPFLQGNYGYTF | NA | TRBJ1-2 | NA | 15 | TRBV7-9
TGTGCCAGCAGTAGAGGACAGGGAAGTGGAAACACCATATATTTT | CASSRGQGSGNTIYF | NA | TRBJ1-3 | TRBD1 | 15 | TRBV2
TGCAGCGTTGGCCCCGGAGAGCGCTCGGAGACCCAGTACTTC | CSVGPGERSETQYF | NA | TRBJ2-5 | NA | 14 | TRBV29-1
TGTGCCAGCAGTTCCTATAGCAATCAGCCCCAGCATTTT | CASSSYSNQPQHF | NA | TRBJ1-5 | NA | 13 | TRBV25-1
TGTGCCAGCAGCTCGCCTTGGACAGGGGAGACCCAGTACTTC | CASSSPWTGETQYF | NA | TRBJ2-5 | TRBD1 | 14 | TRBV7-9
TGTGCCAGCAGCTCCCGGGGGGCGAGGATCACTGAAGCTTTCTTT | CASSSRGARITEAFF | NA | TRBJ1-1 | NA | 15 | TRBV5-6
TGCGCCAGCAGTGACTCCTCTGGAAACACCATATATTTT | CASSDSSGNTIYF | NA | TRBJ1-3 | NA | 13 | TRBV10-1
TGCGCCAGCAGTGAATCACAGGCAATTCTCTCCTACAATGAGCAGTTCTTC | CASSESQAILSYNEQFF | NA | TRBJ2-1 | NA | 17 | TRBV10-1
TGTGCCAGCAGTCCTCGGACTAGCGGGGGACACTACAATGAGCAGTTCTTC | CASSPRTSGGHYNEQFF | NA | TRBJ2-1 | TRBD2 | 17 | TRBV27